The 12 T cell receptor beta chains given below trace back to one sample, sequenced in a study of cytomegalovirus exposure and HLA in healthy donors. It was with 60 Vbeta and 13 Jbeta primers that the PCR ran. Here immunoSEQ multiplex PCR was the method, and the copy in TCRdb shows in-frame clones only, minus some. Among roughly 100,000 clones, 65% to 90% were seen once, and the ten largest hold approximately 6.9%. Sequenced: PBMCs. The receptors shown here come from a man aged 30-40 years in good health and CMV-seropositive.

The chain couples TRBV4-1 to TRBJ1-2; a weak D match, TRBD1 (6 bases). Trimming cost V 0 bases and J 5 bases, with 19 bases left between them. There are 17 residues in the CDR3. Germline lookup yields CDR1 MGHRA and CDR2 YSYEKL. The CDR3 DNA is TGCGCCAGCAGCCAAGATGTTTGGGCGGGGGCTCTTTATGGCTACACCTTC. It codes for CASSQDVWAGALYGYTF.

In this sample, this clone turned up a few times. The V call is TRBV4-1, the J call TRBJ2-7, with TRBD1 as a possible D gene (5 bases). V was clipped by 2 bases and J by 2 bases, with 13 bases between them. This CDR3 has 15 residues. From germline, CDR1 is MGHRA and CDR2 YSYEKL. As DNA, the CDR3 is TGCGCCAGCAGCCAACAGGAAAAGGGGCCCTACGAGCAGTACTTC. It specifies CASSQQEKGPYEQYF.

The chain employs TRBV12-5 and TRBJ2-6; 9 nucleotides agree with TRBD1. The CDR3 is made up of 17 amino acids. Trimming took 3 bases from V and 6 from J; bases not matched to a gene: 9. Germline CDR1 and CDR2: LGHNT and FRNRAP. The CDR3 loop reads CASGFLTGGGVANVLTF. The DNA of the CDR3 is TGTGCTAGTGGTTTCCTGACAGGGGGGGGAGTGGCCAACGTCCTGACTTTC. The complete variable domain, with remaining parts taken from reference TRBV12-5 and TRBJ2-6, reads DARVTQTPRHKVTEMGQEVTMRCQPILGHNTVFWYRQTMMQGLELLAYFRNRAPLDDSGMPKDRFSAEMPDATLATLKIQPSEPRDSAVYFCASGFLTGGGVANVLTFGAGSRLTVL.

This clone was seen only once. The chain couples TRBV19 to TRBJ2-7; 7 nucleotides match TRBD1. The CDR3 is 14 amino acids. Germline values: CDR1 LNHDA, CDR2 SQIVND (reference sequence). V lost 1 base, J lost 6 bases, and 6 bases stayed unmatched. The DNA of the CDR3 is TGTGCCAGTAGTATAGGACAGGGTCTGGGCGAGCAGTACTTC. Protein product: CASSIGQGLGEQYF.

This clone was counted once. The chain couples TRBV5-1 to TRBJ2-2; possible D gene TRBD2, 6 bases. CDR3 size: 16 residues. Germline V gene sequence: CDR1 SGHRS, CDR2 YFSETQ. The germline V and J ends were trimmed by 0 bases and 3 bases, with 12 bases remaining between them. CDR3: CASSLAAGGDTGELFF. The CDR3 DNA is TGCGCCAGCAGCTTGGCGGCAGGCGGGGACACCGGGGAGCTGTTTTTT.

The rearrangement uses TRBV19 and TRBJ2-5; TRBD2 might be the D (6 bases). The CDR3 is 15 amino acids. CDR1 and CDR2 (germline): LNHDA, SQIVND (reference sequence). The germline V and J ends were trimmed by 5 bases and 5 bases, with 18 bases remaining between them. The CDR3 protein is CASSAAMGGRETQYF. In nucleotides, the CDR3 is TGTGCCAGTAGTGCCGCCATGGGGGGTCGGGAGACCCAGTACTTC.

This chain's CDR3 is CASTADTMNTEAFF. The CDR3 DNA follows: TGCGCCAGCACCGCGGACACGATGAACACTGAAGCTTTCTTT. The chain has TRBV5-1 and TRBJ1-1; D perhaps matches TRBD1 (5 bases). CDR1 SGHRS and CDR2 YFSETQ come from the germline V gene. V dropped 6 bases and J dropped 0 bases, with 12 bases sitting between them. This CDR3 contains 14 residues.

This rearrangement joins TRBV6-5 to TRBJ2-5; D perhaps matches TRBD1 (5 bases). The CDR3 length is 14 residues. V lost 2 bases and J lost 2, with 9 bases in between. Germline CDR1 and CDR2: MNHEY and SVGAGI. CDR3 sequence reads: CASSYGAGQETQYF. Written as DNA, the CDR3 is TGTGCCAGCAGTTACGGGGCAGGGCAAGAGACCCAGTACTTC.

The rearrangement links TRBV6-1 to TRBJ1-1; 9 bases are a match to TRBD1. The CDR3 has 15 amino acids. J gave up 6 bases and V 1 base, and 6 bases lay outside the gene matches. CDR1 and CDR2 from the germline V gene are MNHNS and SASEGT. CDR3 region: CASSEVGQGFSEAFF. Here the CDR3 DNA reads TGTGCCAGCAGTGAAGTGGGACAGGGCTTTTCTGAAGCTTTCTTT.

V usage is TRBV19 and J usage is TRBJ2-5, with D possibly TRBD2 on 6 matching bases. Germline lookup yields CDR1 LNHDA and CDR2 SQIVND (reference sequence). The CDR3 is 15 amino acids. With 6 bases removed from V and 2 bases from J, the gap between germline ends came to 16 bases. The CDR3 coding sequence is TGTGCCAGTAGAGGGACGGGCAGCGGGCAAGAGACCCAGTACTTC. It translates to CASRGTGSGQETQYF.

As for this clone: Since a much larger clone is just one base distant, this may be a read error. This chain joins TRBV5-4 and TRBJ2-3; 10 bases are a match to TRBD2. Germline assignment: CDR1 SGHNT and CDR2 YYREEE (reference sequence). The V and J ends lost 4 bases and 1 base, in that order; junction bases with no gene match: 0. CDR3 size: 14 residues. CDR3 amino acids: CASSLAGGTDTQYF. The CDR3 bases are TGTGCCAGCAGCCTAGCGGGGGGCACAGATACGCAGTATTTT.

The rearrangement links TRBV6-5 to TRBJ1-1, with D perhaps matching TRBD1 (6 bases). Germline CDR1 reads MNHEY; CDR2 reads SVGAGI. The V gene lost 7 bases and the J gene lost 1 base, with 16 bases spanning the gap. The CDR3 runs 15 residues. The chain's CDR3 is CASKSGGLGNTEAFF. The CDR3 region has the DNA TGTGCCAGCAAGAGCGGGGGGCTGGGGAACACTGAAGCTTTCTTT.